Listed below are T cell receptor beta chains from one sample, sequenced in a study of graft-versus-host responses after intestinal transplantation. The repertoire was sequenced with immunoSEQ multiplex PCR; TCRdb's copy has only in-frame clones and lacks some. This table has 12,000 or so clones, about 89% appearing once. Material: PBMCs, obtained 105 days after intestinal transplantation. The receptors were gathered from a human patient who received an intestinal transplant, so some T cells may come from the graft donor. CDR3s include the opening cysteine and the closing phenylalanine or tryptophan. Fields, in order: V gene, clone size, J gene, D gene, CDR3 protein, CDR3 DNA. A D gene is named only where the DNA matches it firmly. Where a row states a size, it is once, few, many or the class of an expanded clone; other rows omit it.

v_call: TRBV18
clone_size: -
j_call: TRBJ1-5
d_call: TRBD1
cdr3_aa: CASSPGQLNSNQPQHF
cdr3_nt: TGTGCCAGCTCACCGGGACAGTTGAATAGCAATCAGCCCCAGCATTTT

v_call: TRBV18
clone_size: -
j_call: TRBJ2-5
d_call: -
cdr3_aa: CASSPLREETQYF
cdr3_nt: TGTGCCAGCTCACCTCTACGAGAAGAGACCCAGTACTTC

v_call: TRBV28
clone_size: -
j_call: TRBJ2-4
d_call: -
cdr3_aa: CASSLAQTKNIQYF
cdr3_nt: TGTGCCAGCAGTTTGGCCCAGACCAAAAACATTCAGTACTTC

v_call: TRBV2
clone_size: -
j_call: TRBJ1-5
d_call: -
cdr3_aa: CASSGTDPQPQHF
cdr3_nt: TGTGCCAGCAGTGGGACAGACCCTCAGCCCCAGCATTTT

v_call: TRBV5-1
clone_size: -
j_call: TRBJ2-1
d_call: TRBD2
cdr3_aa: CASSSRAAGSNEQFF
cdr3_nt: TGCGCCAGCAGCTCCAGGGCAGCGGGGTCCAATGAGCAGTTCTTC

v_call: TRBV4-1
clone_size: -
j_call: TRBJ2-7
d_call: -
cdr3_aa: CASSQGETEAYEQYF
cdr3_nt: TGCGCCAGCAGCCAAGGCGAGACAGAGGCTTACGAGCAGTACTTC

v_call: TRBV9
clone_size: -
j_call: TRBJ2-1
d_call: TRBD2
cdr3_aa: CASSVEVSGIYNEQFF
cdr3_nt: TGTGCCAGCAGCGTAGAGGTTAGCGGGATTTACAATGAGCAGTTCTTC

v_call: TRBV21-1
clone_size: -
j_call: TRBJ2-2
d_call: -
cdr3_aa: CASSKGVAGGATGELFF
cdr3_nt: -

v_call: TRBV7-9
clone_size: -
j_call: TRBJ1-6
d_call: -
cdr3_aa: CASSSRDGKDSPLHF
cdr3_nt: TGTGCCAGCAGCTCCCGGGACGGGAAGGACTCACCCCTCCACTTT

v_call: TRBV2
clone_size: -
j_call: TRBJ2-2
d_call: TRBD1
cdr3_aa: CASSASPGQGNTGELFF
cdr3_nt: TGTGCCAGCAGCGCTTCCCCGGGACAGGGGAACACCGGGGAGCTGTTTTTT

v_call: TRBV11-2
clone_size: -
j_call: TRBJ2-1
d_call: TRBD2
cdr3_aa: CASSPRTSYHEQFF
cdr3_nt: TGTGCCAGCAGCCCCAGGACTAGTTATCATGAGCAGTTCTTC

v_call: TRBV2
clone_size: -
j_call: TRBJ1-2
d_call: TRBD1
cdr3_aa: CASSDLGGVVLDGYTF
cdr3_nt: TGTGCCAGCAGTGATTTAGGGGGCGTTGTTCTGGATGGCTACACCTTC

v_call: TRBV15
clone_size: -
j_call: TRBJ1-2
d_call: -
cdr3_aa: CATSRDFGETPIDYGYTF
cdr3_nt: TGTGCCACCAGCAGAGATTTTGGCGAAACCCCCATTGACTATGGCTACACCTTC

v_call: TRBV4-1
clone_size: -
j_call: TRBJ2-1
d_call: -
cdr3_aa: CASSQTGFEQFF
cdr3_nt: TGCGCCAGCAGCCAAACAGGGTTTGAGCAGTTCTTC

v_call: TRBV10-3
clone_size: once
j_call: TRBJ2-1
d_call: TRBD1
cdr3_aa: CAIGNRGPYNEQFF
cdr3_nt: TGTGCCATCGGGAACAGGGGGCCCTACAATGAGCAGTTCTTC

v_call: TRBV6-5
clone_size: -
j_call: TRBJ1-2
d_call: -
cdr3_aa: CASSYWGNGNYGYTF
cdr3_nt: TGTGCCAGCAGTTATTGGGGGAACGGGAACTATGGCTACACCTTC

v_call: TRBV5-1
clone_size: -
j_call: TRBJ2-7
d_call: TRBD1
cdr3_aa: CASSLATGAYEQYF
cdr3_nt: TGCGCCAGCAGCTTGGCCACAGGGGCCTACGAGCAGTACTTC

v_call: TRBV28
clone_size: few
j_call: TRBJ2-6
d_call: TRBD1
cdr3_aa: CASSLMGQGPSGANVLTF
cdr3_nt: TGTGCCAGCAGTTTAATGGGACAGGGCCCTTCTGGGGCCAACGTCCTGACTTTC

v_call: TRBV7-9
clone_size: -
j_call: TRBJ1-2
d_call: TRBD1
cdr3_aa: CASSTRTGGYGYTF
cdr3_nt: TGTGCCAGCAGCACGAGGACAGGAGGCTATGGCTACACCTTC

v_call: TRBV4-1
clone_size: -
j_call: TRBJ1-4
d_call: TRBD1
cdr3_aa: CASSQEGQTNEKLFF
cdr3_nt: TGCGCCAGCAGCCAAGAGGGACAGACAAATGAAAAACTGTTTTTT

v_call: TRBV4-1
clone_size: -
j_call: TRBJ2-7
d_call: -
cdr3_aa: CASSQVPGQEQYF
cdr3_nt: TGCGCCAGCAGCCAAGTACCCGGGCAGGAGCAGTACTTC

v_call: TRBV19
clone_size: -
j_call: TRBJ1-2
d_call: -
cdr3_aa: CASSRGNNYGYTF
cdr3_nt: TGTGCCAGTAGTAGGGGGAATAACTATGGCTACACCTTC

v_call: TRBV5-4
clone_size: -
j_call: TRBJ2-1
d_call: TRBD2
cdr3_aa: CASSLRGSGGAHNEQFF
cdr3_nt: TGTGCCAGCAGCTTGCGGGGTAGCGGGGGGGCCCACAATGAGCAGTTCTTC

v_call: TRBV5-6
clone_size: -
j_call: TRBJ1-1
d_call: TRBD1
cdr3_aa: CASSLAGQGRMGAFF
cdr3_nt: TGTGCCAGCAGCCTTGCAGGACAGGGGAGGATGGGAGCTTTCTTT

v_call: TRBV7-3
clone_size: -
j_call: TRBJ2-7
d_call: -
cdr3_aa: CASSLMVRAEQYF
cdr3_nt: TGTGCCAGCAGCTTAATGGTCAGGGCGGAGCAGTACTTC

v_call: TRBV6-4
clone_size: -
j_call: TRBJ2-1
d_call: TRBD1
cdr3_aa: CASSANRGPAYNEQFF
cdr3_nt: TGTGCCAGCAGCGCGAACAGGGGGCCGGCCTACAATGAGCAGTTCTTC

v_call: TRBV27
clone_size: -
j_call: TRBJ2-1
d_call: -
cdr3_aa: CASSYYNEQFF
cdr3_nt: TGTGCCAGCAGTTACTACAATGAGCAGTTCTTC

v_call: TRBV13
clone_size: -
j_call: TRBJ1-2
d_call: TRBD1
cdr3_aa: CASSPRTLGGRYGYTF
cdr3_nt: TGTGCCAGCAGCCCCCGGACATTAGGGGGCAGGTATGGCTACACCTTC

v_call: TRBV4-2
clone_size: -
j_call: TRBJ2-5
d_call: TRBD1
cdr3_aa: CASSQDRGQETQYF
cdr3_nt: TGTGCCAGCAGCCAAGACAGGGGGCAAGAGACCCAGTACTTC

v_call: TRBV10-3
clone_size: -
j_call: TRBJ1-5
d_call: -
cdr3_aa: CAISESEAINQPQHF
cdr3_nt: TGTGCCATCAGTGAGAGTGAGGCGATCAATCAGCCCCAGCATTTT

v_call: TRBV4-1
clone_size: -
j_call: TRBJ2-2
d_call: -
cdr3_aa: CASSHPQGRDTGELFF
cdr3_nt: TGCGCCAGCAGCCACCCACAGGGGAGGGACACCGGGGAGCTGTTTTTT

v_call: TRBV4-1
clone_size: -
j_call: TRBJ1-5
d_call: -
cdr3_aa: CASSQIPGDQPQHF
cdr3_nt: TGCGCCAGCAGCCAGATACCCGGGGATCAGCCCCAGCATTTT

v_call: TRBV6-6
clone_size: -
j_call: TRBJ1-1
d_call: -
cdr3_aa: CASSSPGRYTEAFF
cdr3_nt: TGTGCCAGCAGTTCCCCGGGGAGGTACACTGAAGCTTTCTTT

v_call: TRBV10-3
clone_size: -
j_call: TRBJ2-3
d_call: -
cdr3_aa: CAISERKSEDTDTQYF
cdr3_nt: TGTGCCATCAGTGAGAGGAAGTCGGAGGACACAGATACGCAGTATTTT

v_call: TRBV12-5
clone_size: -
j_call: TRBJ1-6
d_call: -
cdr3_aa: CASGLGADNSPLHF
cdr3_nt: TGTGCTAGTGGTTTGGGGGCCGATAATTCACCCCTCCACTTT

v_call: TRBV7-9
clone_size: -
j_call: TRBJ2-2
d_call: TRBD2
cdr3_aa: CASSFDGLAGLTGELFF
cdr3_nt: TGTGCCAGCAGTTTTGATGGACTAGCGGGACTCACCGGGGAGCTGTTTTTT

v_call: TRBV10-1
clone_size: -
j_call: TRBJ2-1
d_call: -
cdr3_aa: CASSDWGVETYNEQFF
cdr3_nt: TGCGCCAGCAGTGATTGGGGGGTTGAAACCTACAATGAGCAGTTCTTC

v_call: TRBV6-1
clone_size: -
j_call: TRBJ1-4
d_call: -
cdr3_aa: CASSEWGSTNEKLFF
cdr3_nt: TGTGCCAGCAGTGAATGGGGGAGCACTAATGAAAAACTGTTTTTT

v_call: TRBV18
clone_size: once
j_call: TRBJ2-7
d_call: -
cdr3_aa: CASSGSDGPYEQYF
cdr3_nt: TGTGCCAGCTCAGGAAGCGACGGCCCCTACGAGCAGTACTTC

v_call: TRBV9
clone_size: -
j_call: TRBJ2-3
d_call: -
cdr3_aa: CASSAPGVWGADTQYF
cdr3_nt: TGTGCCAGCAGCGCCCCAGGGGTCTGGGGCGCAGATACGCAGTATTTT

v_call: TRBV18
clone_size: once
j_call: TRBJ1-2
d_call: -
cdr3_aa: CASSPYEESYGYTF
cdr3_nt: TGTGCCAGCTCACCCTACGAGGAGAGCTATGGCTACACCTTC

v_call: TRBV6-6
clone_size: -
j_call: TRBJ2-3
d_call: -
cdr3_aa: CASSYSADTDTQYF
cdr3_nt: TGTGCCAGCAGTTACTCTGCAGACACAGATACGCAGTATTTT

v_call: TRBV2
clone_size: -
j_call: TRBJ2-2
d_call: TRBD2
cdr3_aa: CASSYGGDTGELFF
cdr3_nt: TGTGCCAGCAGTTACGGGGGGGACACCGGGGAGCTGTTTTTT

v_call: TRBV27
clone_size: once
j_call: TRBJ2-5
d_call: TRBD1
cdr3_aa: CASGRVTGPQETQYF
cdr3_nt: TGTGCCAGCGGAAGGGTGACAGGGCCTCAAGAGACCCAGTACTTC

v_call: TRBV11-2
clone_size: -
j_call: TRBJ1-4
d_call: -
cdr3_aa: CASSLGSTPTNEKLFF
cdr3_nt: TGTGCCAGCAGCTTAGGTTCAACGCCAACTAATGAAAAACTGTTTTTT

v_call: TRBV5-1
clone_size: -
j_call: TRBJ1-1
d_call: TRBD1
cdr3_aa: CASSLEGQNEAFF
cdr3_nt: TGCGCCAGCAGCTTGGAGGGACAGAATGAAGCTTTCTTT

v_call: TRBV15
clone_size: -
j_call: TRBJ2-7
d_call: -
cdr3_aa: CATSRGGEVYEQYF
cdr3_nt: TGTGCCACCAGCCGAGGGGGGGAGGTATACGAGCAGTACTTC

v_call: TRBV7-3
clone_size: -
j_call: TRBJ2-3
d_call: -
cdr3_aa: CASSQRGYLSTDTQYF
cdr3_nt: TGTGCCAGCAGCCAGAGGGGTTATCTTAGCACAGATACGCAGTATTTT